The rows below give T cell receptor beta chains drawn from one sample of a study of Ad26.COV2.S vaccination and SARS-CoV-2 variants. Sequencing was performed with immunoSEQ multiplex PCR; in TCRdb, only in-frame clones are kept and a portion is missing. The table has over 400,000 clones, 89% seen once. The sequencing used peripheral blood, collected in a trial of Ad26.COV2.S vaccine versus placebo. The receptors shown here come from a person aged 18-65 years who received the Ad26.COV2.S COVID-19 vaccine or a placebo. Each CDR3 is given with its conserved first and last residue. The D gene is left open where the match is weak. Clone sizes are given selectively: once, few, many, or a class where the clone is expanded.

v_gene: TRBV4-1
j_gene: TRBJ1-6
d_gene: -
abundance: -
CDR3nt: TGCGCCAGCAGCCAACATAGTTACAGGGTTAGGGATTCACCCCTCCACTTT
CDR3aa: CASSQHSYRVRDSPLHF

v_gene: TRBV9
j_gene: TRBJ2-2
d_gene: -
abundance: -
CDR3nt: TGTGCCAGCAGCGTAGAGCCTAAGACCGGGGAGCTGTTTTTT
CDR3aa: CASSVEPKTGELFF

v_gene: TRBV7-2
j_gene: TRBJ2-5
d_gene: -
abundance: -
CDR3nt: TGTGCCAGCAGCTTGCCTACGAGGGCTAGCGAAGAGACCCAGTACTTC
CDR3aa: CASSLPTRASEETQYF

v_gene: TRBV25-1
j_gene: TRBJ2-3
d_gene: -
abundance: -
CDR3nt: TGTGCCAGCAGTCAGATGGGCCCGGATACGCAGTATTTT
CDR3aa: CASSQMGPDTQYF

v_gene: TRBV29-1
j_gene: TRBJ1-1
d_gene: -
abundance: -
CDR3nt: TGCAGCGTTGAGGGGGGGGCCGGAGCTTTCTTT
CDR3aa: CSVEGGAGAFF

v_gene: TRBV19
j_gene: TRBJ2-1
d_gene: TRBD1
abundance: -
CDR3nt: TGTGCCAGTAGTATTGGCTCAGGGGGCGGTGAGCAGTTCTTC
CDR3aa: CASSIGSGGGEQFF

v_gene: TRBV19
j_gene: TRBJ2-3
d_gene: TRBD1
abundance: -
CDR3nt: TGTGCCAGTGTTAGGACAGGGGCCACAGATACGCAGTATTTT
CDR3aa: CASVRTGATDTQYF

v_gene: TRBV30
j_gene: TRBJ1-1
d_gene: TRBD1
abundance: -
CDR3nt: TGTGCCTGGGCGGGACAGGCCTTGGGAGCTTTCTTT
CDR3aa: CAWAGQALGAFF

v_gene: TRBV10-3
j_gene: TRBJ2-1
d_gene: TRBD2
abundance: -
CDR3nt: TGTGCCATCAGTGTCGGGACTAGCGGGAAGGCTGAGCAGTTCTTC
CDR3aa: CAISVGTSGKAEQFF

v_gene: TRBV4-3
j_gene: TRBJ1-1
d_gene: -
abundance: -
CDR3nt: TGCGCCAGCAGCCAAGTTTTAAACACTGAAGCTTTCTTT
CDR3aa: CASSQVLNTEAFF

v_gene: TRBV19
j_gene: TRBJ1-1
d_gene: -
abundance: -
CDR3nt: TGTGCCAGTAGCTATACTCCGGGACATATGAACACTGAAGCTTTCTTT
CDR3aa: CASSYTPGHMNTEAFF

v_gene: TRBV10-2
j_gene: TRBJ2-5
d_gene: -
abundance: -
CDR3nt: TGCGCCAGCAGTGATGTGGGGATGGAGACCCAGTACTTC
CDR3aa: CASSDVGMETQYF

v_gene: TRBV19
j_gene: TRBJ2-3
d_gene: -
abundance: few
CDR3nt: TGTGCCAGTAGGAGGTCCCACGCACATGATACGCAGTATTTT
CDR3aa: CASRRSHAHDTQYF

v_gene: TRBV27
j_gene: TRBJ2-1
d_gene: -
abundance: -
CDR3nt: TGTGCCAGCCAGGGGGGATACACCAATGAGCAGTTCTTC
CDR3aa: CASQGGYTNEQFF

v_gene: TRBV4-1
j_gene: TRBJ2-3
d_gene: -
abundance: -
CDR3nt: TGCGCCAGCAGCCAAGCACCGGCAGGCCTAGGAGATACGCAGTATTTT
CDR3aa: CASSQAPAGLGDTQYF

v_gene: TRBV19
j_gene: TRBJ1-2
d_gene: TRBD1
abundance: -
CDR3nt: TGTGCCAGTAGTATAGGGGGCGAGGGGGCGGCCTATGGCTACACCTTC
CDR3aa: CASSIGGEGAAYGYTF

v_gene: TRBV4-1
j_gene: TRBJ1-6
d_gene: TRBD1
abundance: -
CDR3nt: TGCGCCAGCAGCCAAGTCGGCAGGGGGTCATATTCACCCCTCCACTTT
CDR3aa: CASSQVGRGSYSPLHF

v_gene: TRBV9
j_gene: TRBJ2-7
d_gene: TRBD1
abundance: -
CDR3nt: TGTGCCAGCAGCGTAGCTCAAGGACAGGGACCCTACGAGCAGTACTTC
CDR3aa: CASSVAQGQGPYEQYF

v_gene: TRBV6-4
j_gene: TRBJ2-2
d_gene: -
abundance: -
CDR3nt: TGTGCCAGCAGTGACCAGGTTTGGGCCGGGGAGCTGTTTTTT
CDR3aa: CASSDQVWAGELFF

v_gene: TRBV3-1/TRBV3-2
j_gene: TRBJ1-4
d_gene: -
abundance: -
CDR3nt: TGTGCCAGCAGCCCAGGGCTTGCAACTAATGAAAAACTGTTTTTT
CDR3aa: CASSPGLATNEKLFF

v_gene: TRBV11-2
j_gene: TRBJ1-4
d_gene: -
abundance: -
CDR3nt: TGTGCCAGCGCGGGGGGTACTGAAAAACTGTTTTTT
CDR3aa: CASAGGTEKLFF

v_gene: TRBV28
j_gene: TRBJ2-3
d_gene: -
abundance: -
CDR3nt: TGTGCCAGCAGACGACAGTTTTTAGATACGCAGTATTTT
CDR3aa: CASRRQFLDTQYF

v_gene: TRBV18
j_gene: TRBJ1-5
d_gene: -
abundance: few
CDR3nt: TGTGCCAGTTGTAGTTCAAATAGCAATCAGCCCCAGCATTTT
CDR3aa: CASCSSNSNQPQHF

v_gene: TRBV5-1
j_gene: TRBJ1-1
d_gene: -
abundance: -
CDR3nt: TGCGCCAGTGGGACGGTGAACACTGAAGCTTTCTTT
CDR3aa: CASGTVNTEAFF

v_gene: TRBV4-1
j_gene: TRBJ2-1
d_gene: TRBD2
abundance: once
CDR3nt: TGCGCCAGCAGAATAGCGGGAGGGCCCAATGAGCAGTTCTTC
CDR3aa: CASRIAGGPNEQFF

v_gene: TRBV6-5
j_gene: TRBJ1-5
d_gene: -
abundance: -
CDR3nt: TGTGCCAGCAGTCGCAGGGGAACGCATCAGCCCCAGCATTTT
CDR3aa: CASSRRGTHQPQHF

v_gene: TRBV4-3
j_gene: TRBJ1-4
d_gene: TRBD1
abundance: -
CDR3nt: TGCGCCAGCAGCCAAGATGCGGGACAGGGAGATGAAAAACTGTTTTTT
CDR3aa: CASSQDAGQGDEKLFF

v_gene: TRBV5-4
j_gene: TRBJ2-1
d_gene: -
abundance: -
CDR3nt: TGTGCCAGCAGTTTTTCCATCGGCGAGCAGTTCTTC
CDR3aa: CASSFSIGEQFF

v_gene: TRBV7-2
j_gene: TRBJ2-7
d_gene: -
abundance: once
CDR3nt: TGTGCCAGCAGCTATGGGACGGGGCTCGAGCAGTACTTC
CDR3aa: CASSYGTGLEQYF

v_gene: TRBV5-1
j_gene: TRBJ2-1
d_gene: -
abundance: -
CDR3nt: TGCGCCAGCAGCTTCAGAGGACTGGTAGACAATGAGCAGTTCTTC
CDR3aa: CASSFRGLVDNEQFF